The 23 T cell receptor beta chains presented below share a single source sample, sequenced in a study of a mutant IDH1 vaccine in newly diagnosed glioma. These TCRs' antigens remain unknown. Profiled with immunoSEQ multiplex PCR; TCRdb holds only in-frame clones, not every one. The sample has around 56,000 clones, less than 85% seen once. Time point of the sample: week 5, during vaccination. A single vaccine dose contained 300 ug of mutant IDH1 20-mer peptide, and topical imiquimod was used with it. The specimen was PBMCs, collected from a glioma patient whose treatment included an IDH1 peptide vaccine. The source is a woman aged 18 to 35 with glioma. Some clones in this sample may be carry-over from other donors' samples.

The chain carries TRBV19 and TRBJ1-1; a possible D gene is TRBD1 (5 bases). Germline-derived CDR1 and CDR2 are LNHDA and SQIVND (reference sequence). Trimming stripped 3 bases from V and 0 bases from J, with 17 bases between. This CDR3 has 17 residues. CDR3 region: CASSMKRGERMNTEAFF. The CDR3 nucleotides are TGTGCCAGTAGTATGAAAAGGGGAGAGAGAATGAACACTGAAGCTTTCTTT.

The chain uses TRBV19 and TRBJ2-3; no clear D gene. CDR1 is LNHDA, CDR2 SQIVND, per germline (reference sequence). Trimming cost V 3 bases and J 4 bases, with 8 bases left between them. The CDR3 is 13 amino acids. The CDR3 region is CASSISRADTQYF. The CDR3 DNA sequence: TGTGCCAGTAGTATCTCCCGAGCAGATACGCAGTATTTT.

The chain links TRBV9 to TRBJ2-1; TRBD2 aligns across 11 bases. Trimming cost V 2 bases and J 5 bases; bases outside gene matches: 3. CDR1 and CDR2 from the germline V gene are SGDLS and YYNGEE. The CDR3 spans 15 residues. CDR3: CASSVGGLADNEQFF. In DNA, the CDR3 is TGTGCCAGCAGCGTCGGGGGACTAGCGGACAATGAGCAGTTCTTC.

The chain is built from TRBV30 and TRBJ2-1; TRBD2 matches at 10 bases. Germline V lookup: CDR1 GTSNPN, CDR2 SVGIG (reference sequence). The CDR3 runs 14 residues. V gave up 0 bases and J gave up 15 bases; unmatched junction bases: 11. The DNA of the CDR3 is TGTGCCTGGAGTGTACTGGTAGCGGGAGGCCCCCCGTTCTTC. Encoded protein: CAWSVLVAGGPPFF. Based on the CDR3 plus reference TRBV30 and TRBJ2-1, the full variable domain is SQTIHQWPATLVQPVGSPLSLECTVEGTSNPNLYWYRQAAGRGLQLLFYSVGIGQISSEVPQNLSASRPQDRQFILSSKKLLLSDSGFYLCAWSVLVAGGPPFFGPGTRLTVL.

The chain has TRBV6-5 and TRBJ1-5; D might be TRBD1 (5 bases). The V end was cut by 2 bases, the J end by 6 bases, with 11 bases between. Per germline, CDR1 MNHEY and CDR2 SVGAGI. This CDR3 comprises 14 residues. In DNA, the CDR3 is TGTGCCAGCAGTTACAGGGCAGGGCTTCAGCCCCAGCATTTT. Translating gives CASSYRAGLQPQHF.

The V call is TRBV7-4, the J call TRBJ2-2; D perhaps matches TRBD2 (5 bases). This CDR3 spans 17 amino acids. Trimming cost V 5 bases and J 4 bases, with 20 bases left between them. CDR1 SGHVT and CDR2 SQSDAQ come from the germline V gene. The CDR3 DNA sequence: TGTGCCAGCAGCCCTCGGGCCAAACTGGGGAGCACCGGGGAGCTGTTTTTT. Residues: CASSPRAKLGSTGELFF.

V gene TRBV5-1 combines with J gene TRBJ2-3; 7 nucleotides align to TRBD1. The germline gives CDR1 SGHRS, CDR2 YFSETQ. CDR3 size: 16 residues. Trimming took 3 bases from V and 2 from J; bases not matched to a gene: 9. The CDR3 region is CASSSQAGGYTDTQYF. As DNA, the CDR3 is TGCGCCAGCAGCTCCCAGGCAGGGGGATACACAGATACGCAGTATTTT.

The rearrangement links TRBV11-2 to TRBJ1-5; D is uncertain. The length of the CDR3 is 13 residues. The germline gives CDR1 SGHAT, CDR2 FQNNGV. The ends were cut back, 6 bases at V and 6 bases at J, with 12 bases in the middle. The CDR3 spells CASSRWVGQPQHF. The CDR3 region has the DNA TGTGCCAGCAGTCGATGGGTGGGTCAGCCCCAGCATTTT.

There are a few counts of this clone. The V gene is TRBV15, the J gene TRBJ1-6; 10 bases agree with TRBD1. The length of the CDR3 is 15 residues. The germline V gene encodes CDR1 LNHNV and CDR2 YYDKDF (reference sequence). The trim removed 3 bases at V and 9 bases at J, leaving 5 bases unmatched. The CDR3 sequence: CATSRGGQGTSPLHF. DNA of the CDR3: TGTGCCACCAGCAGGGGGGGACAGGGGACTTCACCCCTCCACTTT.

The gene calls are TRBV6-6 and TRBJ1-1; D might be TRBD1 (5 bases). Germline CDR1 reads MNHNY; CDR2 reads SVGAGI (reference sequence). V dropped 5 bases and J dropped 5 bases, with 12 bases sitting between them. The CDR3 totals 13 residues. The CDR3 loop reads CASSAGRKTEAFF. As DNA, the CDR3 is TGTGCCAGCAGTGCGGGACGAAAGACTGAAGCTTTCTTT.

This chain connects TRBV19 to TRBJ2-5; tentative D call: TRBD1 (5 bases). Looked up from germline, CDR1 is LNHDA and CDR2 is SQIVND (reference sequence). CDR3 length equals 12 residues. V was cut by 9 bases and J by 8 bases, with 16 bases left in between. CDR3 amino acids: CASRNYQGTQYF. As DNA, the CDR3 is TGTGCCAGCCGGAATTACCAGGGAACCCAGTACTTC.

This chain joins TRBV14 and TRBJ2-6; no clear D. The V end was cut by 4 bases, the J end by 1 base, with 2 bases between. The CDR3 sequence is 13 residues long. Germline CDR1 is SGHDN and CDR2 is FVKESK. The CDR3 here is CASSLSGANVLTF. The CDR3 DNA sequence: TGTGCCAGCAGCCTGTCTGGGGCCAACGTCCTGACTTTC.

The CDR3 spells CASSLVLQGGSGGYTF. The CDR3 coding sequence is TGTGCCAGCAGCTTAGTCCTCCAGGGGGGGTCCGGTGGCTACACCTTC. This chain uses TRBV7-8 with TRBJ1-2; 7 bases align to TRBD1. The CDR3 is 16 residues long. Germline CDR1 SGHVS, CDR2 FQNEAQ. V gave up 1 base and J gave up 7 bases; unmatched junction bases: 12.

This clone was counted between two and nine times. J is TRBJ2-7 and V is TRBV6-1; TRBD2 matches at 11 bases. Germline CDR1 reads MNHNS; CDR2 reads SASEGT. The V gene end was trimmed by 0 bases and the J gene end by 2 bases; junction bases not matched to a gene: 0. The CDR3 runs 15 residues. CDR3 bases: TGTGCCAGCAGTGAAGCGGGACTAGCGGCCTACGAGCAGTACTTC. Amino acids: CASSEAGLAAYEQYF.

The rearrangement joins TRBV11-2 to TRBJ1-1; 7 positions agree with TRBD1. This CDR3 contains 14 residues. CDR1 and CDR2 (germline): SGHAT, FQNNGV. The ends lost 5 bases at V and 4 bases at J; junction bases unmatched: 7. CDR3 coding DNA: TGTGCCAGCAGCCCAGACAGGGTTTCCACTGAAGCTTTCTTT. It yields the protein CASSPDRVSTEAFF.

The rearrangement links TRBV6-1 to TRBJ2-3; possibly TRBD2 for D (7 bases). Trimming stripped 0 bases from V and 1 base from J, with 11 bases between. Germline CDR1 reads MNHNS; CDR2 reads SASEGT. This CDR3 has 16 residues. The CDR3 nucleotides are TGTGCCAGCAGTGAAGCGCGCGGGGGCCGCACAGATACGCAGTATTTT. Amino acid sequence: CASSEARGGRTDTQYF.

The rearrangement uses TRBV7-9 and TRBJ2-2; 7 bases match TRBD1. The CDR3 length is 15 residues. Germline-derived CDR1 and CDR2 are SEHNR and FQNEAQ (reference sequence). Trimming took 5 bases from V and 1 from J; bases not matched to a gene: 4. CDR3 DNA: TGTGCCAGCAGCCCCGACAGGGTGAACACCGGGGAGCTGTTTTTT. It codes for CASSPDRVNTGELFF.

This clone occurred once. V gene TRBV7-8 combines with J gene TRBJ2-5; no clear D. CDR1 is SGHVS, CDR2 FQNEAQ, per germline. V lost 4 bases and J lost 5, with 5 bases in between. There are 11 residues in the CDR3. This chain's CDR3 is CASSSRETQYF. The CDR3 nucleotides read TGTGCCAGCAGCTCCAGGGAGACCCAGTACTTC.

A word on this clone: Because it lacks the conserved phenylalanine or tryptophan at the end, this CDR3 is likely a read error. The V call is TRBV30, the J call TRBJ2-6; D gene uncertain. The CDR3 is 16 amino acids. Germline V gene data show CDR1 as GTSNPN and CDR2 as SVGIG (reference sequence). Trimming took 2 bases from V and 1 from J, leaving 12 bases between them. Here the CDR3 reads CAWSPSRRSGANVLTS. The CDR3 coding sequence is TGTGCCTGGAGTCCATCCCGACGTTCTGGGGCCAACGTCCTGACTTCC.

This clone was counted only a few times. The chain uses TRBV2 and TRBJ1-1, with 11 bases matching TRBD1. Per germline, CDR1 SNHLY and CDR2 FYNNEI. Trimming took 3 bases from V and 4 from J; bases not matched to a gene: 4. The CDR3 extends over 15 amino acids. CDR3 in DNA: TGTGCCAGCAGTGATCCGGGACAGGGGGGCACTGAAGCTTTCTTT. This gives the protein CASSDPGQGGTEAFF.

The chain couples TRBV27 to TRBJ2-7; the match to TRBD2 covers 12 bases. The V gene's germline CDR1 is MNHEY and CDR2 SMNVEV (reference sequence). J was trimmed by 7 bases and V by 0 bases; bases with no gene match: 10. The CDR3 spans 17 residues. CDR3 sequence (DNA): TGTGCCAGCAGTTTATCGTCTTCTAGCGGGGGGGCCAGAGAGCAGTACTTC. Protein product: CASSLSSSSGGAREQYF.

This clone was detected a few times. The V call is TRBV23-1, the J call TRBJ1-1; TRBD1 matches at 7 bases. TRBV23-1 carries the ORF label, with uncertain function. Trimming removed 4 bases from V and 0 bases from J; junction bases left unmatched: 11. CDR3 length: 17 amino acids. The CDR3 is CASSPHPTGFLNTEAFF. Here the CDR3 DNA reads TGCGCCAGCAGTCCGCACCCGACAGGGTTTTTGAACACTGAAGCTTTCTTT.

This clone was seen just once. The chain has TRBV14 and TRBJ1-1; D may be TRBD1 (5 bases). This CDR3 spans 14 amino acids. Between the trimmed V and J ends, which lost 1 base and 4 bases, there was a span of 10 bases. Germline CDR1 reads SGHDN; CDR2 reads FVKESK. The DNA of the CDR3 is TGTGCCAGCAGCCAAGTTTACGGGGGCACTGAAGCTTTCTTT. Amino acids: CASSQVYGGTEAFF.